A single sample is the source of the 23 T cell receptor beta chains below, sequenced in a study of T cells after yellow fever vaccination. TCRdb used MiXCR to reprocess the 5' RACE reads, holding one entry per CDR3 protein. The sample has around 230,000 distinct CDR3 sequences, 6.7% seen once. This specimen consisted of CD4+ T cells sorted from PBMCs, obtained on the day of the yellow fever booster vaccination. The source of these receptors is a young man who received the YFV17D yellow fever vaccine.

The sample holds many counts of this clonotype. The chain couples TRBV7-2 to TRBJ2-2; D is possibly TRBD1 (5 bases). The CDR3 contains 15 residues. V lost 7 bases and J lost 5, with 17 bases in between. Germline V gene data show CDR1 as SGHTA and CDR2 as FQGNSA. The CDR3 sequence is CASILSGWRTGELFF. CDR3 coding DNA: TGTGCCAGCATTCTTTCAGGGTGGAGAACCGGGGAGCTGTTTTTT.

This clonotype was observed at least ten times. This chain links TRBV20-1 with TRBJ1-5; tentative D call: TRBD1 (5 bases). CDR1 and CDR2 (germline): DFQATT, SNEGSKA (reference sequence). This CDR3 is built from 14 residues. V lost 3 bases and J lost 7, with 16 bases in between. The CDR3 sequence: CSASPPGPGQPQHF. The CDR3 DNA sequence: TGCAGTGCTAGTCCCCCGGGGCCTGGGCAGCCCCAGCATTTT.

A few counts support this clonotype. The rearrangement joins TRBV21-1 to TRBJ1-2; TRBD1 is taken as the D call from the table, unchecked against the DNA. TRBV21-1 is termed a pseudogene. The CDR3 is made up of 16 amino acids. The CDR3 protein is CASSRRDREGGYGYTF. For the CDR3, the DNA is TGTGCCAGCAGCAGACGGGACAGGGAAGGTGGCTATGGCTACACCTTC.

This clonotype was found many times. The chain carries TRBV27 and TRBJ2-7; TRBD1 might be the D (6 bases). The length of the CDR3 is 15 residues. Germline CDR1 and CDR2: MNHEY and SMNVEV (reference sequence). Deletions cut 9 bases from V and 4 bases from J, with 22 bases between. The CDR3 is CASRVREYGTYEQYF. The CDR3 DNA is TGTGCCAGTAGAGTCAGGGAGTACGGGACATACGAGCAGTACTTC.

This clonotype has only a few counts. The chain combines TRBV10-3 with TRBJ2-3; 10 bases agree with TRBD1. CDR3 length: 16 amino acids. Germline values: CDR1 ENHRY, CDR2 SYGVKD. V dropped 7 bases and J dropped 0; count of bases not matched to a gene: 7. The CDR3 sequence is CAIKQTGGVSTDTQYF. As DNA, the CDR3 is TGTGCCATCAAGCAGACAGGGGGCGTTAGCACAGATACGCAGTATTTT.

The rearrangement joins TRBV24-1 to TRBJ2-1, with TRBD2 identical over 11 bases. In germline, CDR1 is KGHDR, CDR2 SFDVKD. The CDR3 sequence is 14 residues long. Trimming cost V 3 bases and J 12 bases; bases outside gene matches: 6. The DNA of the CDR3 is TGTGCCACCAGTGATCCGGGACTAGCGGTTCCGCAGTTCTTC. Its translation: CATSDPGLAVPQFF.

This clonotype was recorded a few times. The chain combines TRBV6-5 with TRBJ2-7; TRBD1 matches 9 bases. The V segment lost 6 bases and the J segment 4 bases; nucleotides outside the gene matches: 13. The germline V gene encodes CDR1 MNHEY and CDR2 SVGAGI. The CDR3 length is 16 residues. The CDR3 loop reads CASRLGQGTAGYEQYF. The DNA for the CDR3 is TGTGCCAGCAGGCTGGGACAGGGCACCGCGGGTTACGAGCAGTACTTC.

This clonotype was observed many times. This rearrangement joins TRBV3-1 to TRBJ2-5; 11 bases fit TRBD2. CDR3 length: 16 residues. Germline CDR1 LGHDT, CDR2 YNNKEL (reference sequence). Trimming at V came to 6 bases and at J to 2 bases, leaving 8 bases not matched to a gene. CDR3 sequence (DNA): TGTGCCAGCAGTCCTAGACTAGCGGGGCGACAAGAGACCCAGTACTTC. It codes for CASSPRLAGRQETQYF.

Points on this clonotype: This may arise from a read error, as a much more abundant clone is one base away. The CDR3 nucleotides read TGCGTCAGCAGCTTTGGCCCGATGGAGTCCACCGGGGAGCTGTTTTTT. This sequence encodes CVSSFGPMESTGELFF. The chain is built from TRBV5-1 and TRBJ2-2; D gene uncertain. The CDR3 covers 16 residues. CDR1 and CDR2 from the germline V gene are SGHRS and YFSETQ.

This clonotype was counted only a few times. V and J are TRBV7-2 and TRBJ2-1; the match to TRBD2 covers 11 bases. The CDR3 has 17 amino acids. CDR1 is SGHTA and CDR2 is FQGNSA in the germline V gene. The junction had 6 bases not matched to a gene; V was cut back by 1 base and J by 4 bases. The CDR3 protein is CASSLGGLAGGYNEQFF. CDR3 in DNA: TGTGCCAGCAGCTTAGGAGGACTAGCGGGTGGATACAATGAGCAGTTCTTC.

This clonotype was detected only a few times. The CDR3 DNA reads as TGTGCCAGCAGCTTCCAGGGAAATTTGGGGGAGACCCAGTACTTC. As protein: CASSFQGNLGETQYF. V is TRBV7-3 and J is TRBJ2-5; weak D call: TRBD1 (5 bases). The CDR3 totals 15 residues. Trimming took off 3 bases at V and 5 bases at J, with 16 bases between the two ends. Germline V gene lookup returns CDR1 SGHTA and CDR2 FQGTGA.

This clonotype has at least ten counts. This chain links TRBV11-3 with TRBJ2-3; tentatively, D is TRBD2 (6 bases). V was clipped by 0 bases and J by 1 base, with 11 bases between them. Germline CDR1 SGHNT, CDR2 YENEEA. The CDR3 runs to 16 residues. The CDR3 here is CASSLDRAGGTDTQYF. The DNA of the CDR3 is TGTGCCAGCAGCTTAGATCGAGCGGGCGGCACAGATACGCAGTATTTT.

This clonotype occurred many times. This rearrangement joins TRBV7-8 to TRBJ2-1; no reliable D call. Germline loops: CDR1 SGHVS, CDR2 FQNEAQ. Trimming took off 5 bases at V and 5 bases at J, with 13 bases between the two ends. The CDR3 contains 14 residues. CDR3 DNA: TGTGCCAGCAGCCAGAGCCGGGCCGACAATGAGCAGTTCTTC. It yields the protein CASSQSRADNEQFF.

The chain uses TRBV6-6 and TRBJ1-4; tentative D call: TRBD1 (6 bases). Trimming removed 9 bases from V and 8 bases from J, with 13 bases in between. Per germline, CDR1 MNHNY and CDR2 SVGAGI (reference sequence). This CDR3 is built from 12 residues. The DNA for the CDR3 is TGTGCCAGTAGAGGACAGTTCGAAAAACTGTTTTTT. It yields the protein CASRGQFEKLFF.

This clonotype was seen a handful of times. The genes are TRBV20-1 and TRBJ2-1; either TRBD1 or TRBD2 may supply D (5 bases each). CDR1 is DFQATT, CDR2 SNEGSKA, per germline (reference sequence). The length of the CDR3 is 14 residues. V was shortened by 3 bases and J by 6 bases, with 15 bases between the two germline ends. The CDR3, as DNA: TGCAGTGCTAGGGGCGGGCCTGGGGGCAATGAGCAGTTCTTC. Protein sequence: CSARGGPGGNEQFF.

With regard to this clonotype: One base away lies a much larger clone, so this may be a sequencing read error. The rearrangement links TRBV12-3 or TRBV12-4 to TRBJ2-7, with 9 bases lining up with TRBD2. The CDR3 loop spans 17 amino acids. The DNA of the CDR3 is TGTGCCATCAGTTTACCTTGGCGGGAGGGCCGATGGCACGAGCAGTACTTC. This sequence encodes CAISLPWREGRWHEQYF.

The chain is built from TRBV18 and TRBJ2-7; D is ambiguous. The CDR3 runs 13 residues. V lost 3 bases and J 6 bases, leaving 12 bases between the germline ends. The germline CDR1 and CDR2 sequences are KGHSH and LQKENI. The CDR3 reads CASSPPSSGEQYF. CDR3 sequence (DNA): TGTGCCAGCTCACCTCCCAGCAGTGGCGAGCAGTACTTC.

This clonotype was picked up a small number of times. The chain is built from TRBV4-3 and TRBJ2-7; D is undetermined. The germline V gene has CDR1 LGHNA and CDR2 YSLEER. V was clipped by 1 base and J by 0 bases, with 10 bases between them. This CDR3 has 15 amino acids. Here the CDR3 DNA reads TGCGCCAGCAGCCAAGGGGTGATAGGCTCCTACGAGCAGTACTTC. Residues: CASSQGVIGSYEQYF.

The chain links TRBV6-5 to TRBJ1-5, with D tentatively TRBD1 (5 bases). The CDR3 consists of 17 residues. Germline V CDR1 and CDR2: MNHEY, SVGAGI. V was clipped by 4 bases and J by 11 bases, with 27 bases between them. CDR3 sequence reads: CASSSLAASDNLWTQHF. In nucleotides, the CDR3 is TGTGCCAGCAGTTCCTTGGCAGCGTCGGACAATTTATGGACCCAGCATTTT.

At least ten counts were recorded for this clonotype. The rearrangement joins TRBV7-2 to TRBJ1-2; D not certain. The CDR3 is 15 amino acids. V lost 5 bases and J lost 4, with 17 bases in between. The germline gives CDR1 SGHTA, CDR2 FQGNSA. CDR3 sequence: CASSANGRNFYGYTF. As DNA, the CDR3 is TGTGCCAGCAGCGCCAATGGCAGAAATTTCTATGGCTACACCTTC.

The V call is TRBV12-3 or TRBV12-4, the J call TRBJ2-1, with 7 positions matching TRBD2. V shed 2 bases, J shed 7 bases, and the junction held 8 bases outside the gene matches. The length of the CDR3 is 15 residues. CDR3 sequence reads: CASSLNGRYSNEQFF. The CDR3 DNA reads as TGTGCCAGCAGTTTAAACGGGAGGTACAGTAATGAGCAGTTCTTC.

This clonotype was seen more than once but under ten times. The genes are TRBV28 and TRBJ2-7; D uncertain. Trimming cost V 7 bases and J 3 bases, with 16 bases left between them. This CDR3 is built from 14 residues. From germline, CDR1 is MDHEN and CDR2 SYDVKM. The CDR3 loop is CASTLVGKYYEQYF. In nucleotides, the CDR3 is TGTGCCAGCACCCTCGTGGGGAAGTACTACGAGCAGTACTTC.

The sample holds a few counts of this clonotype. V usage is TRBV20-1 and J usage is TRBJ2-1, with 12 nucleotides matching TRBD2. The junction had 5 bases not matched to a gene; V was cut back by 4 bases and J by 4 bases. Germline V gene data show CDR1 as DFQATT and CDR2 as SNEGSKA (reference sequence). The CDR3 loop spans 15 amino acids. CDR3 in amino acids: CSAKGLAGRYNEQFF. In nucleotides, the CDR3 is TGCAGTGCTAAAGGACTAGCGGGACGTTACAATGAGCAGTTCTTC.